This TCR beta chain was identified during a study of T cells in Graves' hyperthyroidism and ophthalmopathy. General study results and limits: Classification by a 13 V-J model distinguished ophthalmopathy from stable hyperthyroidism.

Deletions cut 5 bases from V and 0 bases from J, with 11 bases between. Per germline, CDR1 SGHKS and CDR2 YYEKEE (reference sequence). The CDR3 runs to 14 residues. This clonotype was observed a few times. The antigen is not known. TCR beta CDR3 sequences were amplified from RNA transcripts. HTBI primers drove first-round RT-PCR of the TCR CDR3. MiXCR, run by TCRdb on the multiplex PCR reads, gives a single entry per CDR3 protein. The sample holds hundreds of thousands of distinct CDR3 sequences; 12% to 15% are singletons and the top ten take about 9.4%. This chain links TRBV5-5 with TRBJ1-1; the D is unclear. This TCR came from a woman aged 18-29 years with Graves' hyperthyroidism. Specimen: blood. The CDR3 DNA follows: TGTGCCAGCAGTGCCATACGTATGAACACTGAAGCTTTCTTT. This gives the protein CASSAIRMNTEAFF.